Reported below is one TCR beta chain. The record originates from a study of blood T cell repertoires in COVID-19. Study summary: There were acute and convalescent COVID-19 samples, and they came from the United States, Italy and Spain.

As originally analysed: Scientists estimated how many nucleated cells there were by amplifying reference gene primers. Here immunoSEQ multiplex PCR was the method, and the copy in TCRdb shows in-frame clones only, minus some. The V and J calls and the clone size are those of that table, but D and trimming were determined from the DNA. The sample includes approximately 93,000 clones, 86% of them seen just once. The CDR3 is 14 residues long. Germline-derived CDR1 and CDR2 are SGDLS and YYNGEE. J gave up 5 bases and V 0 bases, and 4 bases lay outside the gene matches. The receptor was derived from a man aged 45-60 years with active or convalescent COVID-19. The chain has TRBV9 and TRBJ1-2, with 7 bases matching TRBD1. Specimen: peripheral blood. As DNA, the CDR3 is TGTGCCAGCAGCGTAGAGGCAGGGGGATATGGCTACACCTTC. It encodes CASSVEAGGYGYTF.